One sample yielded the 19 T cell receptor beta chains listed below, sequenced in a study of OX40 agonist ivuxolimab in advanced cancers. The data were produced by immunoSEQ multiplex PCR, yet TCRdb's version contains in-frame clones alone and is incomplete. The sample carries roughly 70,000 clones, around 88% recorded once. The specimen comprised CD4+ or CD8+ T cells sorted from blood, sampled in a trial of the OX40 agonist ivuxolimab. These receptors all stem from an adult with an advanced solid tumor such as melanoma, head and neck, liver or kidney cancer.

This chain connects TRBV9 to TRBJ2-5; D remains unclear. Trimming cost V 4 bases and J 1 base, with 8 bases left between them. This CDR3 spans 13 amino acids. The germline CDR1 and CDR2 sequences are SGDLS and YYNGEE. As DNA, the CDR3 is TGTGCCAGCAGCCCTGATAGCCAAGAGACCCAGTACTTC. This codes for CASSPDSQETQYF.

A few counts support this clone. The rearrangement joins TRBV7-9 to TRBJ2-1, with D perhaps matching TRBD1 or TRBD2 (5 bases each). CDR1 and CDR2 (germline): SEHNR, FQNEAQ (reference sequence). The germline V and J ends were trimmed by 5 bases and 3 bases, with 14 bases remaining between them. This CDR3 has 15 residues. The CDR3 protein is CASSRTLGGYNEQFF. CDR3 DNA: TGTGCCAGCAGCCGCACTCTTGGGGGCTACAATGAGCAGTTCTTC.

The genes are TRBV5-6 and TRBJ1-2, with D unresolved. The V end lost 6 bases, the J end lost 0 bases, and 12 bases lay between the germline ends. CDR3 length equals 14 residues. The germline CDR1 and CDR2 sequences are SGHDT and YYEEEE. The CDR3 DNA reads TGTGCCAGCACTCCGAGGTTAGCTAACTATGGCTACACCTTC. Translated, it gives CASTPRLANYGYTF. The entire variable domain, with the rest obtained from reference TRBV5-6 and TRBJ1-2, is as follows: DAGVTQSPTHLIKTRGQQVTLRCSPKSGHDTVSWYQQALGQGPQFIFQYYEEEERQRGNFPDRFSGHQFPNYSSELNVNALLLGDSALYLCASTPRLANYGYTFGSGTRLTVV.

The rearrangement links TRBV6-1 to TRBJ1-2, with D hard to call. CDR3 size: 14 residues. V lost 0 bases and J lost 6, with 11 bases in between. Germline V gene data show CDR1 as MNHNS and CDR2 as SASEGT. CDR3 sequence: CASSEALGNDGYTF. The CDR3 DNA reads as TGTGCCAGCAGTGAAGCGCTGGGTAATGATGGCTACACCTTC.

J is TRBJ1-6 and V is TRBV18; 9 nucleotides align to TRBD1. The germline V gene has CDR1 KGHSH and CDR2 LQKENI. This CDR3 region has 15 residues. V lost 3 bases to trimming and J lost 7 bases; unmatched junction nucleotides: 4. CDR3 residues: CASSPVTGGNSPLHF. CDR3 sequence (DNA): TGTGCCAGCTCACCGGTGACAGGGGGAAATTCACCCCTCCACTTT.

The CDR3 spells CASSFRPYGRSTDTQYF. CDR3 sequence (DNA): TGCGCCAGCAGCTTCCGACCTTACGGGAGGAGCACAGATACGCAGTATTTT. The rearrangement joins TRBV5-1 to TRBJ2-3, with 7 bases fitting TRBD2. Germline-derived CDR1 and CDR2 are SGHRS and YFSETQ. Losses at the gene ends were 2 bases for V and 0 bases for J; bases not matched to a gene: 9. There are 17 residues in the CDR3.

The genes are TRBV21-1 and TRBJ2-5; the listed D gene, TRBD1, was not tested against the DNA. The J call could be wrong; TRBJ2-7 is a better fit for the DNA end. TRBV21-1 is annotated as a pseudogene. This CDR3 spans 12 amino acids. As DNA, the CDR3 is TGTGCCTACCCGCCTCAGGCCTACGAGCAGTACTTC. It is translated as CAYPPQAYEQYF.

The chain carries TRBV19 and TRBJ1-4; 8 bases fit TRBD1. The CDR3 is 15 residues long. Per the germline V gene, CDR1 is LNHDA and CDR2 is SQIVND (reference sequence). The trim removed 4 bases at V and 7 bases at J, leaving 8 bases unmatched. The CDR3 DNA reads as TGTGCCAGTAGTACCCGACAGGGGCTAGGTGAAAAACTGTTTTTT. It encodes CASSTRQGLGEKLFF.

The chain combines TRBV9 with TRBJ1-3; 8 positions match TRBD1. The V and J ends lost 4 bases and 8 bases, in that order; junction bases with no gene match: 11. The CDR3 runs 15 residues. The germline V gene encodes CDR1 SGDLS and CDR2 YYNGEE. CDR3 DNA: TGTGCCAGCAGCACTCAGGGGGCGCTTTGGGACACCATATATTTT. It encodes CASSTQGALWDTIYF.

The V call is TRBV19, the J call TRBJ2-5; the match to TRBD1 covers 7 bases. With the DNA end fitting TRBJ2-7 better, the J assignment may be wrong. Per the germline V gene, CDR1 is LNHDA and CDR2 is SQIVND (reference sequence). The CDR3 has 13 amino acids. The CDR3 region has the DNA TGTGCCAGTAGTAAGACAGGGATATACGAGCAGTACTTC. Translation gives CASSKTGIYEQYF.

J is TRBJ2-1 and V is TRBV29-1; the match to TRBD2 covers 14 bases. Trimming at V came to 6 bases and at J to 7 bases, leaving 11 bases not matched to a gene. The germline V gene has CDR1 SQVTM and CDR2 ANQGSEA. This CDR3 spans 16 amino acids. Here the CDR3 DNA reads TGCAGCGTGCCCACCTCCGGGACTAGCGGGAGTAATGAGCAGTTCTTC. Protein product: CSVPTSGTSGSNEQFF.

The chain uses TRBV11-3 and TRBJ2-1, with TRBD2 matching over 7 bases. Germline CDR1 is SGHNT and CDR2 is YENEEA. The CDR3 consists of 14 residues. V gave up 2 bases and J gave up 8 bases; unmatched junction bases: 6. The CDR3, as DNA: TGTGCCAGCAGCTTATCGGCGGGAGCCTATGAGCAGTTCTTC. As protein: CASSLSAGAYEQFF. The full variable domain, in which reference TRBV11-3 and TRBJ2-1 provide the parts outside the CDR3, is EAGVVQSPRYKIIEKKQPVAFWCNPISGHNTLYWYLQNLGQGPELLIRYENEEAVDDSQLPKDRFSAERLKGVDSTLKIQPAELGDSAVYLCASSLSAGAYEQFFGPGTRLTVL.

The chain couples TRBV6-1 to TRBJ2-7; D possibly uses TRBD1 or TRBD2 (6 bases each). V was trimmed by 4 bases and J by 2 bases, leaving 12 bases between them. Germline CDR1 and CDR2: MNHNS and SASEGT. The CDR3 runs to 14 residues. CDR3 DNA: TGTGCCAGCAGTGTTCGGGGGCGCGCCTACGAGCAGTACTTC. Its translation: CASSVRGRAYEQYF.

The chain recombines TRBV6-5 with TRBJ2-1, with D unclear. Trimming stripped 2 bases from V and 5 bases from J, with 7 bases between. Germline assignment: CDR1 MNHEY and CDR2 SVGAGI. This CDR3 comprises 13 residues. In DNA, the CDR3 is TGTGCCAGCAGTTACGATTCAAACAATGAGCAGTTCTTC. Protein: CASSYDSNNEQFF.

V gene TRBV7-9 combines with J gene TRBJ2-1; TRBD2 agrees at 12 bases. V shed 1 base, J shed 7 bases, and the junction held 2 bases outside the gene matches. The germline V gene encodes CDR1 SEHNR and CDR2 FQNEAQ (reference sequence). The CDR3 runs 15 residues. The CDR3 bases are TGTGCCAGCAGCTTAGGGACTAGCGGGACAAATGAGCAGTTCTTC. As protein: CASSLGTSGTNEQFF.

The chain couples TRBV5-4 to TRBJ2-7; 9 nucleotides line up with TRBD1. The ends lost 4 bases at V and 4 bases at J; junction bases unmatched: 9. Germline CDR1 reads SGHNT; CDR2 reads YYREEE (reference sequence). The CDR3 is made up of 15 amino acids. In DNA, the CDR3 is TGTGCCAGCAGCCCGAACGGGACAGGGAAGTACGAGCAGTACTTC. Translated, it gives CASSPNGTGKYEQYF. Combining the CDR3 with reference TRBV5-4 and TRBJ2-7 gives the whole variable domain ETGVTQSPTHLIKTRGQQVTLRCSSQSGHNTVSWYQQALGQGPQFIFQYYREEENGRGNFPPRFSGLQFPNYSSELNVNALELDDSALYLCASSPNGTGKYEQYFGPGTRLTVT.

The chain's CDR3 is CASQNNIRATEAFF. For the CDR3, the DNA is TGTGCCAGTCAAAATAACATCAGGGCCACTGAAGCTTTCTTT. The V gene is TRBV19, the J gene TRBJ1-1; a weak D match, TRBD1 (5 bases). The germline CDR1 and CDR2 sequences are LNHDA and SQIVND (reference sequence). The CDR3 is 14 amino acids. Trimming cost V 8 bases and J 4 bases, with 17 bases left between them. The whole variable domain, remainder taken from reference TRBV19 and TRBJ1-1, is DGGITQSPKYLFRKEGQNVTLSCEQNLNHDAMYWYRQDPGQGLRLIYYSQIVNDFQKGDIAEGYSVSREKKESFPLTVTSAQKNPTAFYLCASQNNIRATEAFFGQGTRLTVV.

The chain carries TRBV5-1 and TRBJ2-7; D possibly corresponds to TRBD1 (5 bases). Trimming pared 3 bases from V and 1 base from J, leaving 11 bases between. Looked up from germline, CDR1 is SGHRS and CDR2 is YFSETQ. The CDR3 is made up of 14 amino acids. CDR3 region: CASSSRAGSYEQYF. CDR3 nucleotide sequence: TGCGCCAGCAGCTCCAGGGCTGGGTCCTACGAGCAGTACTTC.

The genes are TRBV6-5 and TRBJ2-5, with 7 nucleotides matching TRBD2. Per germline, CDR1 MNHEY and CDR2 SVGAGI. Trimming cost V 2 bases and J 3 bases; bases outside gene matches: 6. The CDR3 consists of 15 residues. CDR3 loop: CASSYRTSAKETQYF. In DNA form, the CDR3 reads TGTGCCAGCAGTTACCGAACTAGCGCAAAAGAGACCCAGTACTTC.